This entry concerns a single TCR beta chain. Antigen: not known. Other DNA variants within this sample encode the same CDR3. CD8 cells regarded as naive lacked CD45RO, were positively chosen for CCR7, and omitted terminally differentiated effector memory CD45RA+ cells. Using immunoSEQ multiplex PCR, the repertoire was profiled, and TCRdb retains in-frame clones only, with some absent. This table has millions of clones, about 95% appearing once. These data come from a study of shared clonotypes between healthy human individuals. General study findings and limits: Non-shared clonotypes showed lower generation probabilities than clonotypes common to all four donors.

The TCR comes from a man aged 18 to 30 in good health. Sequencing was performed on naive CD8+ T cells sorted from blood.

CDR3 in amino acids: CASSLEQGGYEQYF. The CDR3 DNA follows: TGTGCCAGCAGCTTAGAACAGGGTGGCTACGAGCAGTACTTC. This chain connects TRBV11-2 to TRBJ2-7; the D gene is possibly TRBD1 (6 bases). The CDR3 totals 14 residues. V was cut by 0 bases and J by 3 bases, with 9 bases left in between. The germline gives CDR1 SGHAT, CDR2 FQNNGV.